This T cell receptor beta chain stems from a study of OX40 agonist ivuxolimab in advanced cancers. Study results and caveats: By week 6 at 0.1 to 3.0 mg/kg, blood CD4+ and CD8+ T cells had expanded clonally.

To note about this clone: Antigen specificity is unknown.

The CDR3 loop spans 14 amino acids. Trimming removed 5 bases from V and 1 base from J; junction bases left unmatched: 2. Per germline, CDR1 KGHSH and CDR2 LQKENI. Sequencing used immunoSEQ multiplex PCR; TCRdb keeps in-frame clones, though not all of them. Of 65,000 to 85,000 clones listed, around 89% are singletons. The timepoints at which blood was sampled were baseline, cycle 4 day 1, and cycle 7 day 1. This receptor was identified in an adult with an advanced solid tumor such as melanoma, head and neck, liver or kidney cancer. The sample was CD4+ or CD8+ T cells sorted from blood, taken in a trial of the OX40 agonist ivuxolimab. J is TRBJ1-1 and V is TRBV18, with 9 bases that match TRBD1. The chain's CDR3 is CASSVQGANTEAFF. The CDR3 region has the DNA TGTGCCAGCTCAGTACAGGGGGCGAACACTGAAGCTTTCTTT.